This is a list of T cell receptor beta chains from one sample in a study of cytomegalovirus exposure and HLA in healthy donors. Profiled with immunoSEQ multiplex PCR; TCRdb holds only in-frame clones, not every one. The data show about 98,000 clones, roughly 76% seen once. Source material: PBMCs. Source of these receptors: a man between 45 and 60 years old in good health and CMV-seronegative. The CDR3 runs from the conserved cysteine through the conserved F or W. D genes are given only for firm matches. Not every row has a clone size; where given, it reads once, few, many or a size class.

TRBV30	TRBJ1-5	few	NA	CAWSVSGRGQPQHF	TGTGCCTGGAGTGTAAGCGGGAGGGGTCAGCCCCAGCATTTT
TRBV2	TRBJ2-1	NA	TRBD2	CASSEGIGLAGINEQFF	TGTGCCAGCAGTGAGGGTATAGGACTAGCGGGCATCAATGAGCAGTTCTTC
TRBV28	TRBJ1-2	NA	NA	CASSRSRGGGSYGYTF	TGTGCCAGCAGCAGGAGCAGGGGAGGGGGATCCTATGGCTACACCTTC
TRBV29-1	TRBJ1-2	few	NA	CSASPTGFYGYTF	TGCAGCGCCTCCCCCACAGGGTTCTATGGCTACACCTTC
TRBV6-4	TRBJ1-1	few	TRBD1	CASSRGLGTEAFF	TGTGCCAGCAGCAGGGGGCTCGGCACTGAAGCTTTCTTT
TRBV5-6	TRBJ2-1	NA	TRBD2	CASSFREREGPYNEQFF	TGTGCCAGCAGCTTTCGTGAGCGGGAGGGCCCCTACAATGAGCAGTTCTTC
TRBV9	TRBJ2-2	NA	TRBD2	CASSTSGSPGELFF	TGTGCCAGCAGCACTAGCGGGAGTCCAGGGGAGCTGTTTTTT
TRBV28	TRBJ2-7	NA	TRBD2	CASSFLAGEPYEQYF	TGTGCCAGCAGTTTCCTTGCGGGAGAACCCTACGAGCAGTACTTC
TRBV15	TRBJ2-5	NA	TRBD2	CATRGLAGEWETQYF	TGTGCCACCAGGGGACTAGCGGGAGAGTGGGAGACCCAGTACTTC
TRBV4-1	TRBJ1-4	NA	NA	CASSPKKGGGDSSTNEKLFF	TGCGCCAGCAGCCCCAAAAAGGGCGGGGGGGATTCTTCAACTAATGAAAAACTGTTTTTT
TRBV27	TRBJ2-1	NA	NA	CASSNSVYNEQFF	TGTGCCAGCAGTAACTCGGTCTACAATGAGCAGTTCTTC
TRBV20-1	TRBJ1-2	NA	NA	CSASNGYTF	TGCAGTGCTAGTAATGGCTACACCTTC
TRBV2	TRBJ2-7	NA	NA	CASKLTSSYEQYF	TGTGCCAGCAAATTGACTAGCTCCTACGAGCAGTACTTC
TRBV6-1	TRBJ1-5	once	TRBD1	CASSEQGGQPQHF	TGTGCCAGCAGTGAACAGGGGGGACAGCCCCAGCATTTT
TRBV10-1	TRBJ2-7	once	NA	CASSEGTNYEQYF	TGCGCCAGCAGTGAGGGGACAAACTACGAGCAGTACTTC
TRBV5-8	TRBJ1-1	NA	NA	CASSLMEGYTEAFF	TGTGCCAGCAGCCTCATGGAGGGGTACACTGAAGCTTTCTTT
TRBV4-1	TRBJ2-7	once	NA	CASSQEPRTVNYEQYF	TGCGCCAGCAGCCAAGAACCCCGGACAGTAAATTACGAGCAGTACTTC
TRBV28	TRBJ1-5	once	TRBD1	CASSPWDREYNQHF	TGTGCCAGCAGTCCATGGGACAGGGAATATAATCAGCATTTT
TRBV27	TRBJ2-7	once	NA	CASSPQVWVREQYF	TGTGCCAGCAGTCCACAGGTGTGGGTACGCGAGCAGTACTTC
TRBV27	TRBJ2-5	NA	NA	CASSLSKASLQETQYF	TGTGCCAGCAGTTTATCGAAGGCTAGCCTGCAAGAGACCCAGTACTTC
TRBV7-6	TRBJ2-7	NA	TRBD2	CASSLGLAGDGYEQYF	TGTGCCAGCAGCTTAGGTCTAGCGGGAGACGGCTACGAGCAGTACTTC
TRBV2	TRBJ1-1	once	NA	CASSGGTQAFF	TGTGCCAGCAGTGGAGGGACTCAAGCTTTCTTT
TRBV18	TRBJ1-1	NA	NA	CASSPHAGRDTEAFF	TGTGCCAGCTCACCACATGCAGGTCGCGACACTGAAGCTTTCTTT
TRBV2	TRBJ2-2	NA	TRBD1	CASSERTGGYGELFF	TGTGCCAGCAGTGAAAGGACAGGAGGATACGGGGAGCTGTTTTTT
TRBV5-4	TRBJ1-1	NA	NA	CASSLGGGRNTEAFF	TGTGCCAGCAGCTTGGGAGGGGGAAGGAACACTGAAGCTTTCTTT
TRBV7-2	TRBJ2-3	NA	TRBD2	CASSLASSGSVDTQYF	TGTGCCAGCAGCTTAGCGTCTAGCGGGAGTGTAGATACGCAGTATTTT
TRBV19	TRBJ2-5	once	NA	CASSPGAVAEETQYF	TGTGCCAGTAGTCCAGGGGCCGTGGCAGAAGAGACCCAGTACTTC
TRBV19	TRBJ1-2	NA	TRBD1	CASSIGAGTGVRIYTF	TGTGCCAGTAGTATAGGGGCCGGGACAGGGGTGCGTATCTACACCTTC
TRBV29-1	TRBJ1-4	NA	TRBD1	CSVAQQQGQGGVKLFF	TGCAGCGTTGCTCAACAACAGGGACAGGGCGGGGTAAAACTGTTTTTT
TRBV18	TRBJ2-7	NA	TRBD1	CASSSGTGVHEQYF	TGTGCCAGCTCTTCCGGGACAGGGGTCCACGAGCAGTACTTC
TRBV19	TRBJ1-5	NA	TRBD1	CASRGQGYQPQHF	TGTGCCAGTCGTGGACAGGGATACCAGCCCCAGCATTTT
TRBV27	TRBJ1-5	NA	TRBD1	CATRPGTGEMSNQPQHF	TGTGCCACACGTCCCGGGACAGGGGAAATGAGCAATCAGCCCCAGCATTTT
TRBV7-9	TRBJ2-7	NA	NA	CASRPNNPSSYEQYF	TGTGCCAGCAGGCCAAACAATCCCTCCTCCTACGAGCAGTACTTC
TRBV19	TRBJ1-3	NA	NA	CASREQASGNTIYF	TGTGCCAGTAGAGAACAGGCGTCTGGAAACACCATATATTTT
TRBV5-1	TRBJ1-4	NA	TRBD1	CASSLLTGETEKLFF	TGCGCCAGCAGCTTACTGACAGGGGAGACTGAAAAACTGTTTTTT
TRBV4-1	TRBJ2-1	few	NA	CASSQVAGSYNEQFF	TGCGCCAGCAGCCAAGTTGCGGGTTCCTACAATGAGCAGTTCTTC
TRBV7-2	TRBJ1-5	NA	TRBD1	CASSSGQGVQPQHF	TGTGCCAGCAGCTCCGGACAGGGCGTTCAGCCCCAGCATTTT
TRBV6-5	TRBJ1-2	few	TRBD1	CASSYGGQGYGYTF	TGTGCCAGCAGTTACGGTGGACAGGGATATGGCTACACCTTC
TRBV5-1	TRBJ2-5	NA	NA	CASSADLTGEYF	TGCGCCAGCAGCGCCGACTTAACGGGAGAGTACTTC
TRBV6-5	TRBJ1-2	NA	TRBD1	CASSKGTGPYGYTF	TGTGCCAGCAGTAAAGGGACAGGTCCCTATGGCTACACCTTC
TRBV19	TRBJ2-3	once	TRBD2	CASKGTSGENTQYF	TGTGCCAGTAAGGGGACTAGCGGGGAAAATACGCAGTATTTT
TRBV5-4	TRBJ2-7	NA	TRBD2	CASSLVASGNGYEQYF	TGTGCCAGCAGCTTGGTGGCTAGCGGGAACGGCTACGAGCAGTACTTC
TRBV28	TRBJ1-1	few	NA	CASRPRGGGRTEAFF	TGTGCCAGCAGACCCCGGGGGGGAGGCAGGACTGAAGCTTTCTTT
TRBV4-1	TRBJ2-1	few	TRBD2	CASSQRLGTSGGSSYNEQFF	TGCGCCAGCAGCCAGAGACTCGGGACTAGCGGGGGGAGCTCCTACAATGAGCAGTTCTTC
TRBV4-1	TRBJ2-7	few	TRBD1	CASSHRTGISYEQYF	TGCGCCAGCAGCCACAGGACAGGGATCTCCTACGAGCAGTACTTC
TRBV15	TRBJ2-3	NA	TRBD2	CATSRALAGVESTDTQYF	TGTGCCACCAGCAGAGCCCTAGCGGGAGTAGAGTCCACAGATACGCAGTATTTT
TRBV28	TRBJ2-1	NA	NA	CAAASSYNEQFF	TGCGCCGCGGCTAGCTCCTACAATGAGCAGTTCTTC
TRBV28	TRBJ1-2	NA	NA	CASSPHFVGGINGYTF	TGTGCCAGCAGTCCCCACTTTGTGGGGGGGATTAATGGCTACACCTTC
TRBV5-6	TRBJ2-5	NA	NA	CASSIPGGETQYF	TGTGCCAGCAGCATACCTGGGGGGGAGACCCAGTACTTC
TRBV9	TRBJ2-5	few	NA	CASSADSTVGRLETQYF	TGTGCCAGCAGCGCCGATTCGACAGTGGGGAGGTTAGAGACCCAGTACTTC
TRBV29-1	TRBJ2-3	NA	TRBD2	CSVDKGLAGGDTQYF	TGCAGCGTCGATAAGGGACTAGCGGGCGGAGATACGCAGTATTTT
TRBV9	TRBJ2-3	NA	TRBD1	CASSPGDRGLDTQYF	TGTGCCAGCAGCCCCGGGGACAGGGGATTAGATACGCAGTATTTT
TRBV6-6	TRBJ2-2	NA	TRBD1	CASRIQGVNTGELFF	TGTGCCAGCAGAATCCAGGGGGTGAACACCGGGGAGCTGTTTTTT